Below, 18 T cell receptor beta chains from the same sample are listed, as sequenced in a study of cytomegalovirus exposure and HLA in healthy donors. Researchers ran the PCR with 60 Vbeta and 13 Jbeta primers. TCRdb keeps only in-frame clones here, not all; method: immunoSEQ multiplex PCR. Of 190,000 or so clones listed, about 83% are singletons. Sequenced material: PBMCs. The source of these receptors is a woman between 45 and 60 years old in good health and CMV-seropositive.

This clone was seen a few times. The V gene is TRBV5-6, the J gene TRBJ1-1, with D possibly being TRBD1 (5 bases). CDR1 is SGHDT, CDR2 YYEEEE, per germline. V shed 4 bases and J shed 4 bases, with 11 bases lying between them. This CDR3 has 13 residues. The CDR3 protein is CASSVRQSTEAFF. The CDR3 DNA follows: TGTGCCAGCAGCGTGAGACAGAGCACTGAAGCTTTCTTT. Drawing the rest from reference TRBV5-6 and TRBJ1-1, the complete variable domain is DAGVTQSPTHLIKTRGQQVTLRCSPKSGHDTVSWYQQALGQGPQFIFQYYEEEERQRGNFPDRFSGHQFPNYSSELNVNALLLGDSALYLCASSVRQSTEAFFGQGTRLTVV.

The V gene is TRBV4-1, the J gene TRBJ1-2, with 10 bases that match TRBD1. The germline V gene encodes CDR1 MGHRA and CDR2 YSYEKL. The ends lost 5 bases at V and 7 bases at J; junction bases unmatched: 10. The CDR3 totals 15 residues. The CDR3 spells CASSKPGQGVGGYTF. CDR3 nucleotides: TGCGCCAGCAGCAAACCCGGACAGGGGGTAGGTGGCTACACCTTC.

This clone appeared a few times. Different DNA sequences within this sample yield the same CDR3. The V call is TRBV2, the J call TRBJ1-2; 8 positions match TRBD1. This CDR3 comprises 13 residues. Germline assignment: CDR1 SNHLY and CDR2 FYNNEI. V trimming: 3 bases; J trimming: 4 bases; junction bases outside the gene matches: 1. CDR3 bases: TGTGCCAGCAGTGAGGGACAGGTCTATGGCTACACCTTC. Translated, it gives CASSEGQVYGYTF. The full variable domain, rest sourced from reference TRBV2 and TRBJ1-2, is EPEVTQTPSHQVTQMGQEVILRCVPISNHLYFYWYRQILGQKVEFLVSFYNNEISEKSEIFDDQFSVERPDGSNFTLKIRSTKLEDSAMYFCASSEGQVYGYTFGSGTRLTVV.

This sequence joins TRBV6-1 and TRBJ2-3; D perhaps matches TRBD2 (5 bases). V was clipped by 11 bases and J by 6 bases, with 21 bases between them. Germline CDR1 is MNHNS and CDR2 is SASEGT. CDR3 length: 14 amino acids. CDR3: CAGTTDRGSDTQYF. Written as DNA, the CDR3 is TGTGCCGGCACCACGGATCGGGGATCGGATACGCAGTATTTT.

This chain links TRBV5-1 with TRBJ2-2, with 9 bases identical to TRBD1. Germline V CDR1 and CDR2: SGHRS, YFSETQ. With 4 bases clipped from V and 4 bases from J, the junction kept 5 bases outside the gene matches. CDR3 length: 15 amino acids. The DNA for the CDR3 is TGCGCCAGCAGCGAGGGACAGGGTCCCACCGGGGAGCTGTTTTTT. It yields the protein CASSEGQGPTGELFF.

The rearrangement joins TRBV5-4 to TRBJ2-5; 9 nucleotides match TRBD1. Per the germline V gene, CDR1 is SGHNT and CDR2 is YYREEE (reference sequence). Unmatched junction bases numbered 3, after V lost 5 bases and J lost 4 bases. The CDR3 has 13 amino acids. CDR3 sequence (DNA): TGTGCCAGCAGGCGGGACAGGGCAGAGACCCAGTACTTC. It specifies CASRRDRAETQYF.

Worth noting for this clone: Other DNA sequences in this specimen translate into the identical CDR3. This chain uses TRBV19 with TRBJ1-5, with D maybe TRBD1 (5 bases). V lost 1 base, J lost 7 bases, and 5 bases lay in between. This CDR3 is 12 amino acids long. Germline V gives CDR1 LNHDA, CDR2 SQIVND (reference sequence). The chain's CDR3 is CASSIGGQPQHF. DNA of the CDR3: TGTGCCAGTAGTATAGGGGGCCAGCCCCAGCATTTT.

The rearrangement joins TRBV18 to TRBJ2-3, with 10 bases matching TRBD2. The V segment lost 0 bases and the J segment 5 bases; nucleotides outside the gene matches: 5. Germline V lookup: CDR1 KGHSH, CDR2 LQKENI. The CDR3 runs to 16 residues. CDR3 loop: CASSPPSGGAEDTQYF. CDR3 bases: TGTGCCAGCTCACCACCGAGCGGGGGGGCAGAAGATACGCAGTATTTT.

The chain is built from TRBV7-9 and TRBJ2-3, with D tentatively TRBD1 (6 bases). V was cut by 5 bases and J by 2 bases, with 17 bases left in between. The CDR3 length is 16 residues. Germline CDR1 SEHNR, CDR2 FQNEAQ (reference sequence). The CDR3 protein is CASSINRDRSTDTQYF. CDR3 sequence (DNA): TGTGCCAGCAGCATAAACCGAGACAGGTCCACAGATACGCAGTATTTT.

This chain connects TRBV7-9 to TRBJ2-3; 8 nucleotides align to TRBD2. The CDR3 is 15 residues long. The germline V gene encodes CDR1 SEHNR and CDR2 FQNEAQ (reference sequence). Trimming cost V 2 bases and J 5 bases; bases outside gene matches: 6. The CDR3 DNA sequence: TGTGCCAGCAGCTTATCGGGGGGGGGAGGAGATACGCAGTATTTT. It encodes CASSLSGGGGDTQYF.

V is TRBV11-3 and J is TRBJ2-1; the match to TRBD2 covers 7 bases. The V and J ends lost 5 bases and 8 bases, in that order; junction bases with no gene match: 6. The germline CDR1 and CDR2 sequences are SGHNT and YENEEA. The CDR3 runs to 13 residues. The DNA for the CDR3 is TGTGCCAGCAGCGTTTCAGGGAGGGATGAGCAGTTCTTC. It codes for CASSVSGRDEQFF.

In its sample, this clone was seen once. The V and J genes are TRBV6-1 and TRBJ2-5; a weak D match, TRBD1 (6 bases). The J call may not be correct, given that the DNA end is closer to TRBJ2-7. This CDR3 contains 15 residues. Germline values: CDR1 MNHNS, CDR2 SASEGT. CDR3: CASSEVGQTTYEQYF. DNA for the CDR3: TGTGCCAGCAGTGAAGTAGGACAGACAACCTACGAGCAGTACTTC.

The CDR3 DNA reads as TGTGCCAGCAGCCGGCGGACTAGCAGCCCTAGCACAGATACGCAGTATTTT. Amino acids: CASSRRTSSPSTDTQYF. V and J are TRBV5-6 and TRBJ2-3; the match to TRBD2 covers 8 bases. The V gene's germline CDR1 is SGHDT and CDR2 YYEEEE. V shed 4 bases and J 0 bases; nucleotides not matched to a gene: 10. CDR3 length: 17 residues.

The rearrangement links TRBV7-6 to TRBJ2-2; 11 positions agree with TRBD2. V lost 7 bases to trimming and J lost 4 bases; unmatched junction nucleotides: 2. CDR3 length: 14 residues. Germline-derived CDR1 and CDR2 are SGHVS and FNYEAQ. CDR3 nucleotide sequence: TGTGCCAGCAAAACTAGCGGGGGCACCGGGGAGCTGTTTTTT. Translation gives CASKTSGGTGELFF.

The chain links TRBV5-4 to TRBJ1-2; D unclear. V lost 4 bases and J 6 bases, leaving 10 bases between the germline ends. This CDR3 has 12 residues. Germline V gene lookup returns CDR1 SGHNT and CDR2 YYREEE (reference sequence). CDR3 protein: CASSRDDHGYTF. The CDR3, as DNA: TGTGCCAGCAGCCGGGATGACCATGGCTACACCTTC.

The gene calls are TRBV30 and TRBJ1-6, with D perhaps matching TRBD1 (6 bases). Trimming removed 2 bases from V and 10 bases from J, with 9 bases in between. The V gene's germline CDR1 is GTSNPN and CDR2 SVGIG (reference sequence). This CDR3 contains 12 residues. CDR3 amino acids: CAWSTGMSPLHF. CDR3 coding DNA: TGTGCCTGGAGTACAGGGATGTCACCCCTCCACTTT.

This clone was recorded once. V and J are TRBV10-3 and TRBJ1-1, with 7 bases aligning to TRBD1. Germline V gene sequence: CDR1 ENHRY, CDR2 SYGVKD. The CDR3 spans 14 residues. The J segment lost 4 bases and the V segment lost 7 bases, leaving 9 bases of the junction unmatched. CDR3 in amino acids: CAITPSGGGTEAFF. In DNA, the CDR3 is TGTGCCATCACCCCGTCAGGGGGAGGCACTGAAGCTTTCTTT.

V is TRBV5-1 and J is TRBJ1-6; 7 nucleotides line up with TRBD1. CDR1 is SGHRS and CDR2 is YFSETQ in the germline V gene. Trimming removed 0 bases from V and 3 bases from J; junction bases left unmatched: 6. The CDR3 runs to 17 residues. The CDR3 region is CASSLAAGGYYNSPLHF. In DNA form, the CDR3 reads TGCGCCAGCAGCTTGGCAGCAGGGGGGTACTATAATTCACCCCTCCACTTT.